A selection of T cell receptor beta chains follows, all from one sample in a study of beta chain features in type 1 diabetes. Method: immunoSEQ multiplex PCR; TCRdb's copy keeps in-frame clones and lacks some. The repertoire holds about 370,000 clones, with 8.5% to 10% as singletons. Specimen: central memory CD4+ T cells from blood. All receptors derive from a man aged 30 to 39 with type 1 diabetes. Both conserved end residues are part of each CDR3. The order of the fields is V gene, clone size, J gene, D gene, CDR3 protein, CDR3 DNA. D genes are given only for firm matches. Where a row states a size, it is once, few, many or the class of an expanded clone; other rows omit it.

V: TRBV19
size: few
J: TRBJ2-7
D: TRBD1
CDR3: CASSGTGFSFSEQYF
DNA: TGTGCCAGTAGCGGGACAGGGTTTTCCTTCTCCGAGCAGTACTTC

V: TRBV2
size: few
J: TRBJ2-5
D: TRBD2
CDR3: CASSENRAGDETQYF
DNA: TGTGCCAGCAGTGAGAATCGGGCGGGAGACGAGACCCAGTACTTC

V: TRBV6-1
size: few
J: TRBJ2-1
D: -
CDR3: CASSPPYRNEQFF
DNA: TGTGCCAGCAGTCCTCCCTACCGGAATGAGCAGTTCTTC

V: TRBV7-2
size: few
J: TRBJ2-7
D: -
CDR3: CASSLSAGPGGSTYEQYF
DNA: TGTGCCAGCAGCTTATCAGCGGGCCCAGGGGGATCTACCTACGAGCAGTACTTC

V: TRBV30
size: -
J: TRBJ1-5
D: -
CDR3: CAWSGGHYSNQPQHF
DNA: TGTGCCTGGAGTGGCGGACATTATAGCAATCAGCCCCAGCATTTT

V: TRBV6-6
size: few
J: TRBJ1-4
D: -
CDR3: CASSTQRLFF
DNA: TGTGCCAGCAGTACACAAAGGCTGTTTTTT

V: TRBV27
size: few
J: TRBJ2-3
D: -
CDR3: CASRPGFSITDTQYF
DNA: TGTGCCAGCAGACCGGGATTCTCGATTACAGATACGCAGTATTTT

V: TRBV4-2
size: -
J: TRBJ2-2
D: -
CDR3: CASSLGWRNTGELFF
DNA: TGTGCCAGCAGCTTGGGATGGAGGAACACCGGGGAGCTGTTTTTT

V: TRBV5-4
size: many
J: TRBJ2-1
D: TRBD1
CDR3: CASSDRQGGNEQFF
DNA: TGTGCCAGCAGCGACCGACAGGGCGGGAATGAGCAGTTCTTC

V: TRBV29-1
size: few
J: TRBJ1-1
D: -
CDR3: CSVRDTEAFF
DNA: TGCAGCGTTAGGGACACTGAAGCTTTCTTT

V: TRBV27
size: -
J: TRBJ1-2
D: TRBD1
CDR3: CASSLKLIGDRVHGYTF
DNA: TGTGCCAGCAGTTTAAAACTTATCGGGGACAGGGTCCATGGCTACACCTTC

V: TRBV6-1
size: few
J: TRBJ2-3
D: TRBD1
CDR3: CASTQGVTQYF
DNA: TGTGCCAGCACCCAGGGGGTAACGCAGTATTTT

V: TRBV5-1
size: -
J: TRBJ2-1
D: TRBD2
CDR3: CASSSGMGLADYNEQFF
DNA: TGCGCCAGCAGCTCGGGGATGGGACTAGCGGACTACAATGAGCAGTTCTTC

V: TRBV6-4
size: -
J: TRBJ2-3
D: -
CDR3: CASSKGTTDTQYF
DNA: TGTGCCAGCAGCAAGGGAACCACAGATACGCAGTATTTT

V: TRBV15
size: -
J: TRBJ1-4
D: TRBD1
CDR3: CATSRGQTTNEKLFF
DNA: TGTGCCACCAGCAGGGGACAGACAACTAATGAAAAACTGTTTTTT

V: TRBV10-3
size: many
J: TRBJ1-1
D: TRBD1
CDR3: CAISGPGQGSEAFF
DNA: TGTGCCATCAGTGGTCCGGGACAGGGCTCTGAAGCTTTCTTT

V: TRBV5-4
size: few
J: TRBJ2-1
D: -
CDR3: CASSQDPRSNEQFF
DNA: TGCGCCAGCAGCCAAGACCCTAGGAGCAATGAGCAGTTCTTC

V: TRBV28
size: many
J: TRBJ2-3
D: -
CDR3: CASKRTSTDTQYF
DNA: TGTGCCAGCAAGAGGACTAGCACAGATACGCAGTATTTT

V: TRBV30
size: -
J: TRBJ1-5
D: -
CDR3: CAWSRTEDQPQHF
DNA: TGTGCCTGGAGTCGGACAGAGGATCAGCCCCAGCATTTT

V: TRBV4-1
size: few
J: TRBJ2-5
D: -
CDR3: CASSQANYQETQYF
DNA: TGCGCCAGCAGCCAGGCTAACTACCAAGAGACCCAGTACTTC

V: TRBV19
size: -
J: TRBJ2-6
D: -
CDR3: CASSIGGSGANVLTF
DNA: TGTGCCAGTAGTATAGGGGGCTCTGGGGCCAACGTCCTGACTTTC

V: TRBV7-8
size: -
J: TRBJ2-7
D: TRBD1
CDR3: CASNKQDRARDEQYF
DNA: TGTGCCAGCAACAAGCAGGACAGGGCCCGAGATGAGCAGTACTTC

V: TRBV28
size: few
J: TRBJ2-7
D: -
CDR3: CASSPASFSYEQYF
DNA: TGTGCCAGCAGCCCAGCCAGCTTCTCCTACGAGCAGTACTTC

V: TRBV6-6
size: -
J: TRBJ2-3
D: -
CDR3: CASSTTGTGDTQYF
DNA: TGTGCCAGCAGTACAACAGGGACGGGAGATACGCAGTATTTT

V: TRBV6-1
size: -
J: TRBJ1-3
D: -
CDR3: CASSRQRSGNTIYF
DNA: TGTGCCAGCTCCAGACAGCGCTCTGGAAACACCATATATTTT

V: TRBV28
size: few
J: TRBJ1-5
D: TRBD1
CDR3: CASSPGGQGRNQPQHF
DNA: TGTGCCAGCAGTCCCGGAGGACAGGGGAGGAATCAGCCCCAGCATTTT

V: TRBV6-4
size: few
J: TRBJ1-5
D: -
CDR3: CASSWGEQPQHF
DNA: TGTGCCAGCAGCTGGGGGGAGCAGCCCCAGCATTTT

V: TRBV9
size: many
J: TRBJ2-3
D: TRBD1
CDR3: CASSVSGQGPDTQYF
DNA: TGTGCCAGCAGCGTATCTGGACAGGGCCCAGATACGCAGTATTTT

V: TRBV5-4
size: few
J: TRBJ2-2
D: -
CDR3: CASSSIPDAGELFF
DNA: TGTGCCAGCAGCTCGATTCCGGACGCCGGGGAGCTGTTTTTT

V: TRBV9
size: few
J: TRBJ2-3
D: TRBD1
CDR3: CASSVGQGSATDTQYF
DNA: TGTGCCAGCAGCGTAGGACAGGGAAGCGCCACAGATACGCAGTATTTT

V: TRBV28
size: -
J: TRBJ2-2
D: -
CDR3: CASSSPVAGITGELFF
DNA: TGTGCCAGCAGTTCTCCTGTGGCGGGAATTACCGGGGAGCTGTTTTTT

V: TRBV28
size: -
J: TRBJ2-5
D: TRBD1
CDR3: CASRGQGAQETQYF
DNA: TGTGCCAGCAGGGGACAGGGGGCCCAAGAGACCCAGTACTTC

V: TRBV11-2
size: few
J: TRBJ2-1
D: -
CDR3: CASSLIRGPEQFF
DNA: TGTGCCAGCAGCTTGATTAGGGGTCCTGAGCAGTTCTTC

V: TRBV7-6
size: few
J: TRBJ1-1
D: -
CDR3: CASSPGQRNTEAFF
DNA: TGTGCCAGCAGCCCCGGACAGAGGAACACTGAAGCTTTCTTT

V: TRBV5-4
size: few
J: TRBJ2-3
D: TRBD1
CDR3: CASSLTGGQDTQYF
DNA: TGTGCCAGCAGCTTGACAGGGGGACAAGATACGCAGTATTTT

V: TRBV6-1
size: few
J: TRBJ2-7
D: -
CDR3: CASSLGILGWQYF
DNA: TGTGCCAGCAGCCTCGGCATATTAGGGTGGCAGTACTTC

V: TRBV11-1
size: -
J: TRBJ2-3
D: -
CDR3: CASRPTRVGDTQYF
DNA: TGTGCCAGCAGGCCGACCAGGGTTGGAGATACGCAGTATTTT

V: TRBV7-8
size: -
J: TRBJ1-1
D: TRBD1
CDR3: CASSSGQGVNTEAFF
DNA: TGTGCCAGCAGCTCGGGACAGGGGGTGAACACTGAAGCTTTCTTT

V: TRBV6-1
size: few
J: TRBJ1-1
D: -
CDR3: CASRARSDTEAFF
DNA: TGTGCCAGCAGGGCCCGGTCGGACACTGAAGCTTTCTTT

V: TRBV6-6
size: once
J: TRBJ2-3
D: TRBD2
CDR3: CASSFDGRALGTQYF
DNA: TGTGCCAGCAGTTTTGACGGGAGGGCCCTTGGTACGCAGTATTTT

V: TRBV7-2
size: few
J: TRBJ2-7
D: -
CDR3: CASRLGGNYNLYEQYF
DNA: TGTGCCAGCAGATTAGGAGGAAATTACAACCTCTACGAGCAGTACTTC

V: TRBV7-3
size: many
J: TRBJ2-1
D: -
CDR3: CASSLGGQNNEQFF
DNA: TGTGCCAGCAGCTTAGGAGGACAGAACAATGAGCAGTTCTTC

V: TRBV28
size: few
J: TRBJ2-4
D: -
CDR3: CASSFDLDQKNIQYF
DNA: TGTGCCAGCAGCTTCGACCTGGACCAGAAAAACATTCAGTACTTC